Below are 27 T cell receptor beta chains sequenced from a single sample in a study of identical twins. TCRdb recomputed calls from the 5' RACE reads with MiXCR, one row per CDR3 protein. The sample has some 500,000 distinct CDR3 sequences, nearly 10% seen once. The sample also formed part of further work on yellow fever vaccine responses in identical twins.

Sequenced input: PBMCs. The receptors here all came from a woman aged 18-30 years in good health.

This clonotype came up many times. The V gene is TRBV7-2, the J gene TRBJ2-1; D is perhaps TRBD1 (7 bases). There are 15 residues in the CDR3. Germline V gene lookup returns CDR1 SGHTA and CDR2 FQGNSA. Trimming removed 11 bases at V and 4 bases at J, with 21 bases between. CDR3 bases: TGTGCCGGAGTACCCCCAGGGGGGCAATACAATGAGCAGTTCTTC. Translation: CAGVPPGGQYNEQFF.

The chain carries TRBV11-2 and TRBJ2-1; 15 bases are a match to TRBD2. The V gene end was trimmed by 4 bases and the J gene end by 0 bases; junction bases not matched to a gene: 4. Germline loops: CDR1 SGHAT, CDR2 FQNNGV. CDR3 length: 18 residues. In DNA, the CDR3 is TGTGCCAGCAGCTGGGGGACTAGCGGGAGGAGCTCCTACAATGAGCAGTTCTTC. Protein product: CASSWGTSGRSSYNEQFF.

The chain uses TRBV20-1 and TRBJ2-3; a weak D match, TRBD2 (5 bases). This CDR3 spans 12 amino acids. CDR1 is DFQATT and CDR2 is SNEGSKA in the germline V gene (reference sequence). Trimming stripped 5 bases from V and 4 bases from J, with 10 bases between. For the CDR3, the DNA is TGCAGTGCTCCCATGGAGGCAGATACGCAGTATTTT. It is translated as CSAPMEADTQYF.

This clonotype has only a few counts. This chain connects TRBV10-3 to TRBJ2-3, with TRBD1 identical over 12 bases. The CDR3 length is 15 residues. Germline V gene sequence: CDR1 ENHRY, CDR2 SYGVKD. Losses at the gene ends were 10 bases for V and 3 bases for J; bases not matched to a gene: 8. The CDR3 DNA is TGTGCCACCCTTGGGACAGGGGGCGAAACAGATACGCAGTATTTT. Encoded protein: CATLGTGGETDTQYF.

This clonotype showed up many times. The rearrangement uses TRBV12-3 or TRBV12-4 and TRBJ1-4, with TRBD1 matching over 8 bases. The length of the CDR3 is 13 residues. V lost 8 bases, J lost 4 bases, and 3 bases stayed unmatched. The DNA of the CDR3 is TGTGCCAGCGGACAGGGCTATAATGAAAAACTGTTTTTT. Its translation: CASGQGYNEKLFF.

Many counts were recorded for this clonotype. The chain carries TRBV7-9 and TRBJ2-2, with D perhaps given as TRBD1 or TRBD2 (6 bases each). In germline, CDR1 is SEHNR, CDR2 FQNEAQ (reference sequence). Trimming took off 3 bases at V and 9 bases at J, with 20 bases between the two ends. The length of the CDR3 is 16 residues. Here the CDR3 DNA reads TGTGCCAGCAGCTTGGAGACAGCGAGGGGGGCCCGGGAGCTGTTTTTT. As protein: CASSLETARGARELFF.

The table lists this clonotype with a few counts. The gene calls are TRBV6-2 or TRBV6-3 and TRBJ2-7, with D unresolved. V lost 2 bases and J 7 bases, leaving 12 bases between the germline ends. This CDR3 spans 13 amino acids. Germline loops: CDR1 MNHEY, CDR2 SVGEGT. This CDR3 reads CASSYQVLREQYF. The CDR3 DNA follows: TGTGCCAGCAGTTACCAGGTCCTACGAGAGCAGTACTTC.

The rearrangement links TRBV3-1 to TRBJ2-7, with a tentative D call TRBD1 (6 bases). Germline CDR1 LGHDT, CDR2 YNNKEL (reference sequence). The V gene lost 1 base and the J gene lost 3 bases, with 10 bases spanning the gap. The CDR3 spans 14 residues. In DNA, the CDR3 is TGTGCCAGCAGCCAAGCAGGGGATGACTACGAGCAGTACTTC. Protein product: CASSQAGDDYEQYF.

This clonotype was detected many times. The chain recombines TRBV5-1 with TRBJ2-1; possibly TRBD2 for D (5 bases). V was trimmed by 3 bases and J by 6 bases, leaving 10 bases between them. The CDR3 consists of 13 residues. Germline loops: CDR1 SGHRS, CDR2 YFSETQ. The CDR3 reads CASSWRRGNEQFF. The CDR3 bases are TGCGCCAGCAGCTGGCGACGGGGCAATGAGCAGTTCTTC.

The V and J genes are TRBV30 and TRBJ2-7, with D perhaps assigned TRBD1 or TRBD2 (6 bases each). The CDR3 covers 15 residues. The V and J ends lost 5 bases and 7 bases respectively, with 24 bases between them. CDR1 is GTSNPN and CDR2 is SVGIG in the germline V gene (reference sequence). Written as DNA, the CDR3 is TGTGCCTGGGGGCAGGGGTCGGGGGTTGTAGGAGAGCAGTACTTC. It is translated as CAWGQGSGVVGEQYF. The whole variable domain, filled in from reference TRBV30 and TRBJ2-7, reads SQTIHQWPATLVQPVGSPLSLECTVEGTSNPNLYWYRQAAGRGLQLLFYSVGIGQISSEVPQNLSASRPQDRQFILSSKKLLLSDSGFYLCAWGQGSGVVGEQYFGPGTRLTVT.

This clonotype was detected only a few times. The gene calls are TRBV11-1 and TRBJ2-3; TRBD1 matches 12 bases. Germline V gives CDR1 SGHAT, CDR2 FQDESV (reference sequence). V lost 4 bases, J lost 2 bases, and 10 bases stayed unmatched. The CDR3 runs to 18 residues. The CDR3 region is CASSYPRGQGAPTDTQYF. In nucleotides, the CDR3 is TGTGCCAGCAGCTACCCCCGGGGACAGGGGGCCCCCACAGATACGCAGTATTTT. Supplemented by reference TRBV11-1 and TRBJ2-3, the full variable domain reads EAEVAQSPRYKITEKSQAVAFWCDPISGHATLYWYRQILGQGPELLVQFQDESVVDDSQLPKDRFSAERLKGVDSTLKIQPAELGDSAMYLCASSYPRGQGAPTDTQYFGPGTRLTVL.

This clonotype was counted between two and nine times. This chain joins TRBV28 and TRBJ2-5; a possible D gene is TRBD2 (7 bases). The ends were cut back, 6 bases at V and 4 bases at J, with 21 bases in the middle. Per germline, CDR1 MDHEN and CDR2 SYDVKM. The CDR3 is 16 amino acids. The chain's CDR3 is CASSPRGGANRETQYF. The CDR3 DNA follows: TGTGCCAGCAGCCCAAGAGGGGGGGCTAACCGAGAGACCCAGTACTTC.

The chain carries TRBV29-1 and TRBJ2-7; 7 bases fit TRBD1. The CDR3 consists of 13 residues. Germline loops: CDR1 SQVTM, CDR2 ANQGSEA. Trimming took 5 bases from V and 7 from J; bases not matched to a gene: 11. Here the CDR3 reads CSVTGQDPPEQYF. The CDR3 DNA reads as TGCAGCGTTACCGGACAGGATCCCCCGGAGCAGTACTTC.

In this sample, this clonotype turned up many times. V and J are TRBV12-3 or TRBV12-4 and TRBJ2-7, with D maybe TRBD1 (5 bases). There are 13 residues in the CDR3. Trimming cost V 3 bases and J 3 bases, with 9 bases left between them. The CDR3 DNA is TGTGCCAGCAGTTTCCGACAGAACTACGAGCAGTACTTC. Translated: CASSFRQNYEQYF.

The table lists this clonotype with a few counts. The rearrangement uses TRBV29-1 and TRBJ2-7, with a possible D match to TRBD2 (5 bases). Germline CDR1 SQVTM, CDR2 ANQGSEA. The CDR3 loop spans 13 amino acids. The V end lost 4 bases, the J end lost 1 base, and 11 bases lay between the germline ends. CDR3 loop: CSVALPGSYEQYF. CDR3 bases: TGCAGCGTTGCACTCCCGGGATCCTACGAGCAGTACTTC.

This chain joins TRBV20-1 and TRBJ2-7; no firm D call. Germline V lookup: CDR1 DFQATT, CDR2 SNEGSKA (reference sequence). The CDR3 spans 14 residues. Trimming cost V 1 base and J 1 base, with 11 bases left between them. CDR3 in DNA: TGCAGTGCTAGAGGTTTTGTCTCTTCCTACGAGCAGTACTTC. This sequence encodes CSARGFVSSYEQYF.

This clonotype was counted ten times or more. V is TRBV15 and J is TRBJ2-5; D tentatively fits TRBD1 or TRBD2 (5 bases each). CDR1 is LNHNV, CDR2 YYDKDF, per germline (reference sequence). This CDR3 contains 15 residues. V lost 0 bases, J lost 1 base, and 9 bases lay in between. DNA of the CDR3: TGTGCCACCAGCAGAGAATTGGGGGTCCAAGAGACCCAGTACTTC. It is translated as CATSRELGVQETQYF.

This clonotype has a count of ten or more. This CDR3 is CASSSGGGEQFF. In DNA, the CDR3 is TGTGCCAGCAGCTCCGGCGGGGGTGAGCAGTTCTTC. The chain recombines TRBV28 with TRBJ2-1; 7 bases are a match to TRBD2. This CDR3 contains 12 residues. CDR1 is MDHEN, CDR2 SYDVKM, per germline. The V and J ends lost 6 bases and 9 bases, in that order; junction bases with no gene match: 5.

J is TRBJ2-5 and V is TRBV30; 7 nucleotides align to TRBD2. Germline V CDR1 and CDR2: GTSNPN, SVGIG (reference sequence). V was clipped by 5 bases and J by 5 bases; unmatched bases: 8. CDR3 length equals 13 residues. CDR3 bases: TGTGCCTGGGAACTAGCGCCAAGCGAGACCCAGTACTTC. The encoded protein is CAWELAPSETQYF.

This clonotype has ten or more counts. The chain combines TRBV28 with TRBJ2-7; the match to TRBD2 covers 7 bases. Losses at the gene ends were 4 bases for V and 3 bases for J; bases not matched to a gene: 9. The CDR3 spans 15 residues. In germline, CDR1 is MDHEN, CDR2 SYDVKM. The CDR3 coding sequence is TGTGCCAGCAGTTCCCTTTCTAGCGGTAACTACGAGCAGTACTTC. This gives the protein CASSSLSSGNYEQYF.

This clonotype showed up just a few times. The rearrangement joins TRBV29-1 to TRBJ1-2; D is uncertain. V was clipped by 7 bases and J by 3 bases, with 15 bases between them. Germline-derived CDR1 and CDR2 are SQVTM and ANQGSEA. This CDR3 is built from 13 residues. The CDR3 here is CSAAGVGYYGYTF. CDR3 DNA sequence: TGCAGCGCTGCCGGGGTGGGGTACTATGGCTACACCTTC.

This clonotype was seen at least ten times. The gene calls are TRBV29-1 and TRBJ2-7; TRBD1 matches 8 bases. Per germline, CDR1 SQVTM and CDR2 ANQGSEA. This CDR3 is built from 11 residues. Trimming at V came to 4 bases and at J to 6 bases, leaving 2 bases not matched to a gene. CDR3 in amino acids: CSVGTGFEQYF. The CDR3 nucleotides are TGCAGCGTTGGGACAGGGTTCGAGCAGTACTTC.

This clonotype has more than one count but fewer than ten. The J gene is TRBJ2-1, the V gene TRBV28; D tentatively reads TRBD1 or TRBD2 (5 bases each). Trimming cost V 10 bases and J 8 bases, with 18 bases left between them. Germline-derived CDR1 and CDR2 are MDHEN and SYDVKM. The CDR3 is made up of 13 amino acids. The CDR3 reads CATTGALLDEQFF. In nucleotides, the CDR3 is TGTGCCACCACCGGGGCCCTTTTGGATGAGCAGTTCTTC.

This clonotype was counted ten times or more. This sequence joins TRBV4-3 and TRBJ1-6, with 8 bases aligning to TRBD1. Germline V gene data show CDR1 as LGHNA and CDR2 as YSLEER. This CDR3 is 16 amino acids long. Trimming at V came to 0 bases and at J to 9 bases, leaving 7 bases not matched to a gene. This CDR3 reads CASSQERGTGGSPLHF. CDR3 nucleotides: TGCGCCAGCAGCCAAGAGCGTGGGACAGGCGGTTCACCCCTCCACTTT.

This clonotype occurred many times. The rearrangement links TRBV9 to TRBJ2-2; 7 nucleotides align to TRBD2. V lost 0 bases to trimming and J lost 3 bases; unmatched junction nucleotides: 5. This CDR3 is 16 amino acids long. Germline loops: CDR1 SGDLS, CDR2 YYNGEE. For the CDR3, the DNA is TGTGCCAGCAGCGTAGATACGGGAGGCTACACCGGGGAGCTGTTTTTT. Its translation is CASSVDTGGYTGELFF.

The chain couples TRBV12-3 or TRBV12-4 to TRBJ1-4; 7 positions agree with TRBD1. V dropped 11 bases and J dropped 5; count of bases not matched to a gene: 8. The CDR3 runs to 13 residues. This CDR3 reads CARPPDRNEKLFF. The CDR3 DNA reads TGTGCCCGACCGCCGGACAGGAATGAAAAACTGTTTTTT.

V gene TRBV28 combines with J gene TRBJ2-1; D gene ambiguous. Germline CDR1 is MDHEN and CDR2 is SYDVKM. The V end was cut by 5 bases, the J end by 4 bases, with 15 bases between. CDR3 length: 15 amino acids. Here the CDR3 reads CASSPLAGPYNEQFF. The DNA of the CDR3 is TGTGCCAGCAGTCCCCTGGCAGGTCCGTACAATGAGCAGTTCTTC.